This TCR beta chain was captured in a study of CD8 T cells in ankylosing spondylitis. Via MiXCR, TCRdb re-called the 5' RACE reads, giving one row per CDR3 protein. Seen here are roughly 42,000 distinct CDR3 sequences, 2.5% to 3% observed once, and the top ten hold about 4.8%. CDR1 is SGDLS and CDR2 is YYNGEE in the germline V gene. The CDR3 length is 16 residues. V dropped 6 bases and J dropped 1 base, with 18 bases sitting between them. The receptor was isolated from a male donor with ankylosing spondylitis or in good health (not recorded which). The sample consisted of blood, either unsorted or a sorted T cell fraction (not recorded which). The V gene is TRBV9, the J gene TRBJ2-3; the D call may be TRBD1 or TRBD2 (5 bases each). The CDR3 loop reads CASTQTGTGRTDTQYF. DNA for the CDR3: TGTGCCAGCACCCAGACCGGGACGGGGCGCACAGATACGCAGTATTTT.